Listed below are T cell receptor beta chains from one sample, sequenced in a study of neurological immune-mediated disorders. TCRdb re-called the 5' RACE reads through MiXCR, storing one row per CDR3 protein. The sample records under 45,000 distinct CDR3 sequences, roughly 12% being singletons. The sequenced material came from PBMCs. The receptors here all came from a female donor in good health. Both conserved end residues are part of each CDR3. D genes are given only for firm matches. Size tells how often a clone was seen (once, few, many) or the class of an expanded clone, and some rows leave it out.

size	J	D	V	DNA	CDR3
many	TRBJ2-7	NA	TRBV7-6	TGTGCCAGCAGCTTAGTGGGGGGCAGCGAGCAGTACTTC	CASSLVGGSEQYF
many	TRBJ1-1	NA	TRBV12-5	TGTGCTAGTGCCCCAGGGTTGGGGGCGGGTACTGAAGCTTTCTTT	CASAPGLGAGTEAFF
many	TRBJ2-7	TRBD1	TRBV20-1	TGCAGTGCGTATCTCCCCGGGACAGGGGACGAGCAGTACTTC	CSAYLPGTGDEQYF
many	TRBJ1-5	TRBD1	TRBV29-1	TGCAGCGTTTGGGACAGGGAAGGTGCCCAGCATTTT	CSVWDREGAQHF
many	TRBJ1-2	TRBD1	TRBV7-2	TGTGCCAGCAGCTTAGCGCCGACAGGGGACTATGGCTACACCTTC	CASSLAPTGDYGYTF
few	TRBJ1-1	NA	TRBV18	TGTGCCAGCTCACCAGACCAACAGGGAAGCACTGAAGCTTTCTTT	CASSPDQQGSTEAFF
many	TRBJ1-5	NA	TRBV28	TGTGCCAGCAGTTTATTCGACGTAGTCAATCAGCCCCAGCATTTT	CASSLFDVVNQPQHF
few	TRBJ2-3	NA	TRBV7-6	TGTGCCAGCAGCTTAGTTGGGGGAGCGAGCACAGATACGCAGTATTTT	CASSLVGGASTDTQYF
many	TRBJ1-1	NA	TRBV10-1	TGCGCCAGCAGTGAGCGCAGGGCCGGAGGCACTGAAGCTTTCTTT	CASSERRAGGTEAFF
many	TRBJ2-2	NA	TRBV29-1	TGCAGCGTTGAAGTAGGGGGGGGAACCGGGGAGCTGTTTTTT	CSVEVGGGTGELFF
many	TRBJ2-7	NA	TRBV7-8	TGTGCCAGCAGCTTAAGGTCAGGATACGAGCAGTACTTC	CASSLRSGYEQYF
many	TRBJ2-2	NA	TRBV5-1	TGCGCCAGCAGCTTCCCAGGGACGAACACCGGGGAGCTGTTTTTT	CASSFPGTNTGELFF
many	TRBJ1-1	NA	TRBV6-6	TGTGCCAGCAGTTACTCCCAGAGAAACACTGAAGCTTTCTTT	CASSYSQRNTEAFF
many	TRBJ2-3	NA	TRBV6-5	TGTGCCAGCAGTTACGGGGGAGGTAGGACAGATACGCAGTATTTT	CASSYGGGRTDTQYF
many	TRBJ2-7	NA	TRBV3-1	TGTGCCAGCAGCCATGCGACAGGCTCCTACGAGCAGTACTTC	CASSHATGSYEQYF
NA	TRBJ2-5	NA	TRBV12-5	TGTGCTAGTGGTTTGACCGGGACACAGTACTTC	CASGLTGTQYF
many	TRBJ2-3	TRBD2	TRBV6-5	TGTGCCAGCAGTTCCCAGGGACTAGCCACAGATACGCAGTATTTT	CASSSQGLATDTQYF
many	TRBJ2-7	NA	TRBV7-9	TGTGCCAGCAGCTTGGCTACCTACGAGCAGTACTTC	CASSLATYEQYF
many	TRBJ1-2	NA	TRBV5-1	TGCGCCAGCAGCCCGGACAGATCCGACTATGGCTACACCTTC	CASSPDRSDYGYTF
many	TRBJ1-2	NA	TRBV4-1	TGCGCCAGCAGCCCTGAGACACGAACGAACTATGGCTACACCTTC	CASSPETRTNYGYTF
many	TRBJ1-3	NA	TRBV5-1	TGCGCCAGCAGCCGGAGGGACGGAGGCTCTGGAAACACCATATATTTT	CASSRRDGGSGNTIYF
many	TRBJ2-3	NA	TRBV6-6	TGTGCCAGCAGTCCCGGGGGGCCCGGCGCAGATACGCAGTATTTT	CASSPGGPGADTQYF
many	TRBJ2-3	NA	TRBV6-2/TRBV6-3	TGTGCCAGCAGTCCGACCACAGATACGCAGTATTTT	CASSPTTDTQYF
NA	TRBJ1-1	NA	TRBV29-1	TGCAGCGTTGTGGACGGGGGCACTGAAGCTTTCTTT	CSVVDGGTEAFF
many	TRBJ2-6	NA	TRBV5-1	TGCGCCAGCAGCCCATTCGGGGAAGGGGCCAACGTCCTGACTTTC	CASSPFGEGANVLTF
many	TRBJ1-2	NA	TRBV5-1	TGCGCCAGCAGCTTAGGTTCGATTGATGGCTACACCTTC	CASSLGSIDGYTF
NA	TRBJ1-5	NA	TRBV7-9	TGTGCCAGCAGCTTAGGGTCCGGGGGACATCAGCCCCAGCATTTT	CASSLGSGGHQPQHF
NA	TRBJ2-7	NA	TRBV5-1	TGCGCCAGCAGCTTCTCAGGGAGCTCCTACGAGCAGTACTTC	CASSFSGSSYEQYF
many	TRBJ2-7	TRBD1	TRBV6-6	TGTGCCAGCAGTTACGCGACAGGGCTCTACGAGCAGTACTTC	CASSYATGLYEQYF
many	TRBJ2-1	TRBD2	TRBV5-1	TGCGCCAGCAGCATACGGGGGGACTCCTACAATGAGCAGTTCTTC	CASSIRGDSYNEQFF
many	TRBJ1-5	NA	TRBV18	TGTGCCAGCTCACCACCGACCACAAACCAGCCCCAGCATTTT	CASSPPTTNQPQHF
NA	TRBJ1-1	NA	TRBV9	TGTGCCAGCAGCGTAGGGGGCGTAGGGCGGTTCACTGAAGCTTTCTTT	CASSVGGVGRFTEAFF
many	TRBJ2-7	TRBD1	TRBV7-9	TGTGCCAGCAGCTTAGCGGTACAGGGGGCTCACGAGCAGTACTTC	CASSLAVQGAHEQYF
many	TRBJ1-1	NA	TRBV10-3	TGTGCCATCAGTGAGTCCGGGCAGGGGAACACTGAAGCTTTCTTT	CAISESGQGNTEAFF
many	TRBJ2-5	TRBD1	TRBV6-1	TGTGCCAGCAGCCCCGGGACAGGGAGGGGAGAGACCCAGTACTTC	CASSPGTGRGETQYF
many	TRBJ2-1	NA	TRBV27	TGTGCCAGCAGCCCAGGAGTTCGGGTAAATGAGCAGTTCTTC	CASSPGVRVNEQFF
many	TRBJ2-7	TRBD2	TRBV14	TGTGCCAGCAGCCAAGTCTGGGGCCCAGCGGGAGTTGAGCAGTACTTC	CASSQVWGPAGVEQYF
many	TRBJ1-3	NA	TRBV12-3/TRBV12-4	TGTGCCAGCAGCCCCGCGGCTCCCCAAGGAAACACCATATATTTT	CASSPAAPQGNTIYF
many	TRBJ2-1	NA	TRBV15	TGTGCCACCAGCGGTGGGGCTAGCGCCACCAATGAGCAGTTCTTC	CATSGGASATNEQFF
many	TRBJ2-3	TRBD2	TRBV3-1	TGTGCCAGCAGCCAAGATAGCGGGAGGGCTTTGGGTACAGATACGCAGTATTTT	CASSQDSGRALGTDTQYF
many	TRBJ1-1	TRBD1	TRBV20-1	TGCAGTGCTAGGGGACTCGCGACAGGGACGATGAACACTGAAGCTTTCTTT	CSARGLATGTMNTEAFF
many	TRBJ1-5	NA	TRBV18	TGTGCCAGCTCCCTGGGTTCGGGCGACCAGCCCCAGCATTTT	CASSLGSGDQPQHF
many	TRBJ1-1	TRBD1	TRBV6-6	TGTGCCAGCAGTTCCGGTAGGGGGCAAAACACTGAAGCTTTCTTT	CASSSGRGQNTEAFF
NA	TRBJ2-1	TRBD2	TRBV4-2	TGTGCCAGCAGCCAGGTGACTAGCGGGGGGGCCTATCTCAATGAGCAGTTCTTC	CASSQVTSGGAYLNEQFF
many	TRBJ2-3	NA	TRBV7-8	TGTGCCAGCACGGCCCGGGGGCCCACAGATACGCAGTATTTT	CASTARGPTDTQYF